The subject of this entry is one T cell receptor beta chain. The source of the sample is a study of blood T cell repertoires in COVID-19. On the study more broadly: In each case, the material was cDNA or gDNA derived from T cells, B-cell-depleted T cells, or PBMCs.

The V end was cut by 3 bases, the J end by 0 bases, with 8 bases between. The CDR3 extends over 15 amino acids. Germline assignment: CDR1 MDHEN and CDR2 SYDVKM. The data were produced by immunoSEQ multiplex PCR, yet TCRdb's version contains in-frame clones alone and is incomplete. Among approximately 300,000 clones, 86% were seen once, and the ten largest hold around 4%. The genes are TRBV28 and TRBJ1-4, with D hard to call. Material: PBMCs or T cells enriched from blood (not recorded which). This clonotype originated in a man aged 30 to 45 who had recovered from COVID-19. Here the CDR3 reads CASSLSVATNEKLFF. The CDR3 DNA reads as TGTGCCAGCAGTTTGTCGGTGGCAACTAATGAAAAACTGTTTTTT.